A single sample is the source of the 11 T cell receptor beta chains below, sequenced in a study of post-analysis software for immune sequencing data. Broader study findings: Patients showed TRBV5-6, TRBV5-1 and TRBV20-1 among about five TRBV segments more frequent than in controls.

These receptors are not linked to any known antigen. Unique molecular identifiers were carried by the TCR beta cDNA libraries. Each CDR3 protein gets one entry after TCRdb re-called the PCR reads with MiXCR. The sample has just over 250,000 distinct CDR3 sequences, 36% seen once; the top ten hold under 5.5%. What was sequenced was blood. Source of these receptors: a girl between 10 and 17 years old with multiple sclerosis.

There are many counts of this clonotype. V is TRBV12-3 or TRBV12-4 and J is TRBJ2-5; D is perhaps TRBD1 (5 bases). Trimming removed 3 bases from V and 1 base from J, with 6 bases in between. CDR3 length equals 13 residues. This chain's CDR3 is CASSFRVQETQYF. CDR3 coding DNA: TGTGCCAGCAGTTTCAGGGTCCAAGAGACCCAGTACTTC.

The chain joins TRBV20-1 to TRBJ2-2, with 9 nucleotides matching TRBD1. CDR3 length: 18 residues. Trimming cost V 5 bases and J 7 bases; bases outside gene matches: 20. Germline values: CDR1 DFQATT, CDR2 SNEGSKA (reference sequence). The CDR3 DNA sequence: TGCAGTGCTCTCTCATTACCCGGCCGGACAGGGGCGATCGGGGAGCTGTTTTTT. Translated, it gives CSALSLPGRTGAIGELFF.

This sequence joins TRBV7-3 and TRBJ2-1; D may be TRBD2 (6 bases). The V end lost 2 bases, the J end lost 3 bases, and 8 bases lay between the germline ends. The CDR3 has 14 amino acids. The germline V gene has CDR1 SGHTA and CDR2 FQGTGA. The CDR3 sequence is CASSLGGLYNEQFF. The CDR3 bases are TGTGCCAGCAGCTTAGGGGGACTCTACAATGAGCAGTTCTTC.

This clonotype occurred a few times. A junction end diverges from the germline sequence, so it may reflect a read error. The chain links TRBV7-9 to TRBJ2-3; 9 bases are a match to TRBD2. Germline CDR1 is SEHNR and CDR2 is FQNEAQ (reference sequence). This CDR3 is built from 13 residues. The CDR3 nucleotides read TGTGCCAGCATCGGGACTAGCACAGGTACGCAGTATTTT. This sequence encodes CASIGTSTGTQYF.

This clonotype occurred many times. This CDR3 reads CASSWGGDQPQHF. CDR3 coding DNA: TGTGCCAGCAGTTGGGGTGGAGATCAGCCCCAGCATTTT. The chain combines TRBV27 with TRBJ1-5; unclear D gene. CDR3 length: 13 amino acids. Germline CDR1 MNHEY, CDR2 SMNVEV (reference sequence). Trimming removed 4 bases from V and 5 bases from J, with 9 bases in between.

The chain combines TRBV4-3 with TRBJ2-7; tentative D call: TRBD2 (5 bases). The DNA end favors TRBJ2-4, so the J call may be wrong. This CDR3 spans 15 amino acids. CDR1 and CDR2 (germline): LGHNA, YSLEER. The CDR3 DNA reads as TGCGCCAGCAGCCGTCAACTAGGAGATAAAAACATTCAGTACTTC. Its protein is CASSRQLGDKNIQYF.

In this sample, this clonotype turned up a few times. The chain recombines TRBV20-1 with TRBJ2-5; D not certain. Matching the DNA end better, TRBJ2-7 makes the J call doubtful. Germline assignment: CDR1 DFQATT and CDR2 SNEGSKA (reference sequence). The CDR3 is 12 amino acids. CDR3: CSARGSPYEQYF. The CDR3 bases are TGCAGTGCTAGAGGTAGTCCCTACGAGCAGTACTTC.

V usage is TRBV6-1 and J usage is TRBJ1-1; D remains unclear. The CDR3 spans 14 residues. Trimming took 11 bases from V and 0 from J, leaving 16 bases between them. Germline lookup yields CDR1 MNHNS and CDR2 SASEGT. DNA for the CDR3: TGTGCCGCCGAACCAGGCATCATGAACACTGAAGCTTTCTTT. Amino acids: CAAEPGIMNTEAFF.

The CDR3 protein is CASSRDGPNQPQHF. The DNA of the CDR3 is TGTGCCAGCAGCCGGGACGGCCCGAATCAGCCCCAGCATTTT. This rearrangement joins TRBV12-3 or TRBV12-4 to TRBJ1-5; D perhaps matches TRBD1 (5 bases). Deletions cut 6 bases from V and 4 bases from J, with 13 bases between. This CDR3 spans 14 amino acids.

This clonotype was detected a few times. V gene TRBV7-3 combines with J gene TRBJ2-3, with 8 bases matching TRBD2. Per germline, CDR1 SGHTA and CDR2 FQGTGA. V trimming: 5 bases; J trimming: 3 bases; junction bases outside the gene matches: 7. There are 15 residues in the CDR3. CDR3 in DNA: TGTGCCAGCAGCCCCAGCGGGAGCAGAACAGATACGCAGTATTTT. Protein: CASSPSGSRTDTQYF.

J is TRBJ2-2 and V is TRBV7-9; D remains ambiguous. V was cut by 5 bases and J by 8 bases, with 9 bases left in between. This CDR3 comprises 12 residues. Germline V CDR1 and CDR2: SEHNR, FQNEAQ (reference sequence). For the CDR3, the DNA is TGTGCCAGCAGCCCCTATGAAGGGGAGCTGTTTTTT. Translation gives CASSPYEGELFF.